The T cell receptor beta chain described here comes from a study of identical twins (dated by TCRdb to the mid-2010s). Context from the whole study: To test whether fetal clonotypes persist, the study used deep sequencing on TCR alpha and beta repertoires from monozygotic twins, unrelated adults of various ages, and cord blood. Replicate twin experiments were performed at different times using different library preparation protocols to rule out contamination.

Only healthy Caucasian donors were included. Three pairs of female monozygotic twins, all aged roughly 18 to 30 years, made up the twin cohort. The RNA used for TCR libraries was isolated from peripheral blood mononuclear cells. The sample holds a few counts of this clonotype. Which antigen it targets is not known. Per-base qualities were not stored, and no clone one base away is much larger. What the study reported, not specific to this receptor: Out-of-frame TCR alpha sequences shared between twins showed an excess of low generation-probability sequences compared with coincidental sharing between unrelated individuals. Excess twin sharing in beta out-of-frame sequences was weaker because fewer shared sequences lowered the signal-to-noise ratio. Recombination models systematically underestimated out-of-frame TCR alpha sharing in monozygotic twins but agreed with sharing between unrelated individuals. Fewer insertions were carried by abundant cord blood beta clonotypes, a similar but weaker trend appeared in young adult naive repertoires, and no such trend appeared in memory repertoires. Because the same donors could not be followed over many years, the conclusions depended on cross-sectional statistical analysis. Invariant T cells such as MAIT and iNKT could partly confound zero-insertion analyses, although diverse VJ usage argued against such confounding for most clonotypes.

Library preparation used 5' RACE. Instrument on record: Illumina HiSeq 2000. A universal primer binding site was introduced by template switching, and a unique molecular identifier was present in the final cDNA, enabling accurate counting of TCR cDNA molecules. Specific primers in the conserved constant-segment region were used to synthesize first-strand cDNA for TCR alpha and beta chains. To control for contamination, each cDNA library was double barcoded with a SMART-Mk sample barcode plus Illumina barcodes. TruSeq adapter sequences along with Illumina sample barcodes were introduced in two successive PCR steps. TCR alpha and beta cDNA libraries were sequenced on the Illumina HiSeq platform with custom primers. Under the source paper's analysis protocol: MiGEC was used to process raw reads and extract unique molecular identifiers, and MiXCR was used to find CDR3 positions. For each individual, recombination models were inferred using an EM algorithm with the repgenHMM and IGoR tools. The tcR package in R was used for shared clonotype analysis, with sharing normalized by the product of cloneset sizes. Out-of-frame nonproductive sequences were analyzed to study raw recombination free of thymic and clonal selection effects. TCRdb took the public reads, trimmed them with fastp at Q25, ran MiXCR for clone calling and kept in-frame beta chains. CDR3 protein duplicates are merged, each entry listing the most common genes and DNA. It is TCRdb's table, rather than the study itself, that gives the V and J calls and clone size. A total of roughly 720,000 distinct CDR3 sequences appear in this sample, 15% to 20% of them only once. The top ten clonotypes cover around 13% of the sample.

The same specimen was also included in a second study, on T cells expressing NK-cell markers. The second study reports: In sorted CD3+CD56+NKG2C+, CD3+CD56+NKG2C- and CD3+CD56-NKG2C+ T-cell subsets from several donors, TCR beta-chain repertoires were profiled. Among the eight sequenced donors, seven were HCMV-seropositive and one was HCMV-seronegative. In several experiments an anti-gammadeltaTCR antibody was added to restrict sorting to alphabetaTCR-expressing T cells. In a handful of donors, the dominant CD3+CD56+NKG2C+ clonotypes were among the top 10 CD8+ clonotypes and accounted for about 1.0-7.5% of CD8+ T cells. Those dominant clonotypes were again the most abundant among CD3+CD56-NKG2C+ cells in a handful of donors, at roughly 25-65%. Whether the expanded NKG2C-expressing T cell clones were specific for HCMV antigens was left unclear. Randomly selected healthy volunteers, three men and five women, were used as the eight sequenced donors. HCMV serostatus was determined by detecting HCMV-specific IgG in serum with a commercial ELISA kit. For a handful of donors, bulk peripheral blood T-cell repertoires were additionally sequenced from unsorted PBMC. MIGEC handled demultiplexing of the reads and grouping by UMI, while MiTCR was used to assemble and quantify clonotypes. To exclude erroneous sequences, only TCR cDNA sequences supported by at least two reads were retained. The tcR package was used for downstream repertoire analysis, with clonotypes matched between fractions based on CDR3 nucleotide sequence plus V segment. VDJmatch was used to annotate antigen specificity against VDJdb, with one amino acid substitution in CDR3 permitted.

Input material: PBMCs. The sequence derives from a woman aged 18 to 35 in good health.

The nucleotide sequence is TGTGCCAGCAGACCGGGACAGAGCTCCTACGAGCAGTACTTC. Its translation is CASRPGQSSYEQYF. The rearrangement joined TRBV2 to TRBJ2-7, with 7 bases aligning to TRBD1. The CDR3 covers 14 residues, taking in both the cysteine and the phenylalanine. Solely the CDR3 DNA is kept, with 42 bases framed from the first base. Per the germline V gene, SNHLY is the CDR1 and FYNNEI is the CDR2. Germline trimming amounts to 6 bases on V and 0 bases on J, with 5 as the count of junction bases outside the gene matches. This CDR3, with the reference TRBV2 and TRBJ2-7 proteins standing in past its ends, gives the full variable domain EPEVTQTPSHQVTQMGQEVILRCVPISNHLYFYWYRQILGQKVEFLVSFYNNEISEKSEIFDDQFSVERPDGSNFTLKIRSTKLEDSAMYFCASRPGQSSYEQYFGPGTRLTVT.